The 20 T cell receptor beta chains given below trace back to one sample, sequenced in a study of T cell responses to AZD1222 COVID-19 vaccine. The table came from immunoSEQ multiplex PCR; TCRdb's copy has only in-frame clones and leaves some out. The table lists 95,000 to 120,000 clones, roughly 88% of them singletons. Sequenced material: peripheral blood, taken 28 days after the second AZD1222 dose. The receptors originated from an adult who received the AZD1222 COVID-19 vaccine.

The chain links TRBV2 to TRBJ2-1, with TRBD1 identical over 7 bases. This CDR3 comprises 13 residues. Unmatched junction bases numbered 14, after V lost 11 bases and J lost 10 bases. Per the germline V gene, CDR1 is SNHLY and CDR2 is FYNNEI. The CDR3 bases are TGTGCCTTAGTGACAGGGCGCCTTAACGAGCAGTTCTTC. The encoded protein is CALVTGRLNEQFF.

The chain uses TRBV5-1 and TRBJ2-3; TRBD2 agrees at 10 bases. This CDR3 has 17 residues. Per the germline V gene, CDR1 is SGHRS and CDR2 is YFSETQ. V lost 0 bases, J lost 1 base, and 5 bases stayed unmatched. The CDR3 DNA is TGCGCCAGCAGCTTGGCTACCCTAGCGGGGGGCACAGATACGCAGTATTTT. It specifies CASSLATLAGGTDTQYF.

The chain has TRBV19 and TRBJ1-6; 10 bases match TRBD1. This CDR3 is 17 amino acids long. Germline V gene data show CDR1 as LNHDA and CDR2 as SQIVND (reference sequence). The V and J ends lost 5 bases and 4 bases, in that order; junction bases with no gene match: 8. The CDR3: CASSPRDRGNYNSPLHF. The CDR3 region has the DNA TGTGCCAGTAGTCCCCGGGACAGGGGCAATTATAATTCACCCCTCCACTTT.

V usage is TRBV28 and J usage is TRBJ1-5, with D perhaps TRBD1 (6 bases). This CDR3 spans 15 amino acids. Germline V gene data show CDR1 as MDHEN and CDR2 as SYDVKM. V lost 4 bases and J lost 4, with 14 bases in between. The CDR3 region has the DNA TGTGCCAGCAGTTCCGGGGGGCCGGTAAATCAGCCCCAGCATTTT. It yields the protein CASSSGGPVNQPQHF.

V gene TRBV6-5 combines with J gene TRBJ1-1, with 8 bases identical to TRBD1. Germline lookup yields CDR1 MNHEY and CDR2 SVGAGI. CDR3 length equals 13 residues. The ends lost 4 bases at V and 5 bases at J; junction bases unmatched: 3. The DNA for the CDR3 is TGTGCCAGCAGTTTTAACAGGGGGACTGAAGCTTTCTTT. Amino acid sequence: CASSFNRGTEAFF.

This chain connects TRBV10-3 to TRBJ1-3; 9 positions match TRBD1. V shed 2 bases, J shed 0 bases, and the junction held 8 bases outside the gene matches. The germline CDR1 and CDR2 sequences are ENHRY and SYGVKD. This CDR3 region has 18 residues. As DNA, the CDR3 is TGTGCCATCAGTGAGAGGTTACAGGGGGCAAACTCTGGAAACACCATATATTTT. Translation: CAISERLQGANSGNTIYF.

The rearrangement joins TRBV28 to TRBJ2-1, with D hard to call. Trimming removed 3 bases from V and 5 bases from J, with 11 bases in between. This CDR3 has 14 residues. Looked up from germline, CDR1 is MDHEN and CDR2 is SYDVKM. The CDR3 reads CASSFAGSDNEQFF. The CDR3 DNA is TGTGCCAGCAGTTTTGCCGGGTCTGACAATGAGCAGTTCTTC.

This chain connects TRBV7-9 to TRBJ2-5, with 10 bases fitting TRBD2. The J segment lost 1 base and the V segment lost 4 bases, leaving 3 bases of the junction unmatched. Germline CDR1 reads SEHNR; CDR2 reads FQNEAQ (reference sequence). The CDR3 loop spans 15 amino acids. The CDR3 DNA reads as TGTGCCAGCAGCTCGACTAGCGGGCTCCAAGAGACCCAGTACTTC. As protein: CASSSTSGLQETQYF.

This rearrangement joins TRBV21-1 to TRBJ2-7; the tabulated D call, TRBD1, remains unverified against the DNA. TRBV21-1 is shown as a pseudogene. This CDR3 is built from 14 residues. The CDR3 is CASSVPGQGNEQYF. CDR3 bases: TGTGCCAGCAGCGTTCCGGGACAGGGAAACGAGCAGTACTTC.

DNA of the CDR3: TGTGCCAGCAGTTACAGGTGGGGAAGCTCTGGAAACACCATATATTTT. Translating gives CASSYRWGSSGNTIYF. The chain joins TRBV6-5 to TRBJ1-3, with unresolved D. Looked up from germline, CDR1 is MNHEY and CDR2 is SVGAGI. Deletions cut 2 bases from V and 0 bases from J, with 11 bases between. The CDR3 runs to 16 residues.

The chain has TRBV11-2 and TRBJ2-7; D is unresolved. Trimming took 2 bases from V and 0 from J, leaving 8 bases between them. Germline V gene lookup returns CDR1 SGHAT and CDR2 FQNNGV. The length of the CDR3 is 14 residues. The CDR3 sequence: CASSLSYNSYEQYF. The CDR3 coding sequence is TGTGCCAGCAGCTTATCCTACAACTCCTACGAGCAGTACTTC.

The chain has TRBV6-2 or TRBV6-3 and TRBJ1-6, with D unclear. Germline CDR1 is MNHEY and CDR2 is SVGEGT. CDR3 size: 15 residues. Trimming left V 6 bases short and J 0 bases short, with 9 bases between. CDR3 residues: CASSSTSSYNSPLHF. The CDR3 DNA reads TGTGCCAGCAGCTCCACGAGCTCCTATAATTCACCCCTCCACTTT.

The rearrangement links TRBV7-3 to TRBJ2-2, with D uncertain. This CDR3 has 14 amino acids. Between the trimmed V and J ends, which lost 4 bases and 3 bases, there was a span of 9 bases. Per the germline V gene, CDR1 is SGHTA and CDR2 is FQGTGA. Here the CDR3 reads CASSSRRDTGELFF. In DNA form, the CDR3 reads TGTGCCAGCAGCTCCCGACGGGACACCGGGGAGCTGTTTTTT.

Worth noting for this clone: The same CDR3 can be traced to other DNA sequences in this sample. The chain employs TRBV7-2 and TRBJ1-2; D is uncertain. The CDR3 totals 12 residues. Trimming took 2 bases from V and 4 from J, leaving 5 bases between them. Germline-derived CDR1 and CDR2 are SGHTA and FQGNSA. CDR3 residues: CASSLYSYGYTF. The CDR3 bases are TGTGCCAGCAGCTTATACAGCTATGGCTACACCTTC.

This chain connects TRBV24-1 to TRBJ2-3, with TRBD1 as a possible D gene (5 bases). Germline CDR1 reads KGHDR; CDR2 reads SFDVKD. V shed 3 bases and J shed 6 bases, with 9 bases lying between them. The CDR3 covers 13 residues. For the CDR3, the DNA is TGTGCCACCAGTGATGGGGCGATGGATACGCAGTATTTT. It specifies CATSDGAMDTQYF.

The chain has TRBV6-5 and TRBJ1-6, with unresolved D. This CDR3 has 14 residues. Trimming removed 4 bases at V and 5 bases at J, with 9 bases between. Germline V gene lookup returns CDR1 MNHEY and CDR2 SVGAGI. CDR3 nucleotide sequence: TGTGCCAGCAGTTCACAAACCGATAATTCACCCCTCCACTTT. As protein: CASSSQTDNSPLHF.

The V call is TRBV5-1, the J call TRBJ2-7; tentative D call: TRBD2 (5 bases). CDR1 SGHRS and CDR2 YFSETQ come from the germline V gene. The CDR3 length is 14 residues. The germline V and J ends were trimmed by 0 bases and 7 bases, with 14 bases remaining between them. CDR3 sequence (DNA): TGCGCCAGCAGCTTGGACACGGGGAGTGGGGAGCAGTACTTC. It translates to CASSLDTGSGEQYF.

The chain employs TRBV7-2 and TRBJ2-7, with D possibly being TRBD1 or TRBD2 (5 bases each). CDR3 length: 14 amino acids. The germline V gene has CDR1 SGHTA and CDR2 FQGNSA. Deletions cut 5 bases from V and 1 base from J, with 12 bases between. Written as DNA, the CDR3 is TGTGCCAGCAGCCCGGGGACGGTGTCCTACGAGCAGTACTTC. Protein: CASSPGTVSYEQYF.

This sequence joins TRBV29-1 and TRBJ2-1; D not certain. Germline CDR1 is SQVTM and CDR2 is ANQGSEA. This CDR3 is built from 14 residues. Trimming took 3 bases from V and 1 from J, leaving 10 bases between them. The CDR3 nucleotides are TGCAGCGTTGATGAAAGCAGGTCCTACAATGAGCAGTTCTTC. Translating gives CSVDESRSYNEQFF.

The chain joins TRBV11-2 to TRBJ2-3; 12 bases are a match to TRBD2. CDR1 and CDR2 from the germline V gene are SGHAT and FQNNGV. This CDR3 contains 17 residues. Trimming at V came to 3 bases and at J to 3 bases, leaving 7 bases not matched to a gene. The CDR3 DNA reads TGTGCCAGCAGCTTGAGGACTAGCGGGGATAAGACAGATACGCAGTATTTT. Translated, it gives CASSLRTSGDKTDTQYF. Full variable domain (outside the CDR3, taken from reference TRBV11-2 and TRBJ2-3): EAGVAQSPRYKIIEKRQSVAFWCNPISGHATLYWYQQILGQGPKLLIQFQNNGVVDDSQLPKDRFSAERLKGVDSTLKIQPAKLEDSAVYLCASSLRTSGDKTDTQYFGPGTRLTVL.